The rows below give T cell receptor beta chains drawn from one sample of a study of T cells in Graves' hyperthyroidism and ophthalmopathy. One entry per CDR3 protein results from TCRdb running MiXCR on the multiplex PCR reads. The table includes a few hundred thousand distinct CDR3 sequences, approximately 15% detected once. Sequencing was performed on blood. These receptors all come from a woman aged 40 to 50 with Graves' ophthalmopathy. CDR3s include the opening cysteine and the closing phenylalanine or tryptophan. The D gene is left open where the match is weak. For some rows the clone size is stated as once, few or many, or as a class when expanded; others skip it.

abundance,j_gene,d_gene,v_gene,CDR3aa,CDR3nt
many,TRBJ2-7,NA,TRBV7-9,CASSYDVYEQYF,TGTGCCAGCAGCTACGACGTCTACGAGCAGTACTTC
many,TRBJ2-7,NA,TRBV12-3/TRBV12-4,CASSRGAGRVSYEQYF,TGTGCCAGCAGTCGAGGGGCAGGGAGAGTCTCCTACGAGCAGTACTTC
many,TRBJ2-7,TRBD2,TRBV11-2,CASSFFRGGPYEQYF,TGTGCCAGCAGCTTTTTCCGCGGGGGACCCTACGAGCAGTACTTC
many,TRBJ2-7,NA,TRBV27,CASSFLPGETYEQYF,TGTGCCAGCAGTTTTTTACCCGGGGAAACCTACGAGCAGTACTTC
NA,TRBJ1-6,NA,TRBV2,CASVGDGSNSPLHF,TGTGCCAGCGTGGGGGACGGAAGTAATTCACCCCTCCACTTT
few,TRBJ1-5,NA,TRBV15,CATSRDFQPQHF,TGTGCCACCAGCAGAGATTTTCAGCCCCAGCATTTT
NA,TRBJ1-2,TRBD1,TRBV5-6,CASSYRGRDGYTF,TGTGCCAGCAGTTACAGGGGGCGTGATGGCTACACCTTC
few,TRBJ2-2,NA,TRBV2,CASKQTGSSGELFF,TGTGCCAGCAAACAAACAGGCAGTAGCGGGGAGCTGTTTTTT
NA,TRBJ1-3,TRBD1,TRBV7-9,CASSPGTDTGNTIYF,TGTGCCAGCAGCCCCGGGACAGACACTGGAAACACCATATATTTT
many,TRBJ1-4,NA,TRBV30,CAWSRMSNEKLFF,TGTGCCTGGAGCAGGATGAGTAATGAAAAACTGTTTTTT
many,TRBJ2-3,NA,TRBV11-2,CASTPWSDYSSTDTQYF,TGTGCCAGCACCCCTTGGTCGGACTACTCTAGCACAGATACGCAGTATTTT
NA,TRBJ2-6,NA,TRBV20-1,CSARGGQGTGANVLTF,TGCAGTGCTAGAGGTGGTCAGGGTACCGGGGCCAACGTCCTGACTTTC
many,TRBJ1-1,NA,TRBV20-1,CSAYSGVGGTEAFF,TGCAGTGCCTACTCAGGGGTTGGGGGCACTGAAGCTTTCTTT
few,TRBJ2-2,NA,TRBV27,CASSLSVGFAGELFF,TGTGCCAGCAGTTTATCGGTCGGGTTCGCCGGGGAGCTGTTTTTT
many,TRBJ2-3,NA,TRBV20-1,CSARPAERRDTQYF,TGCAGTGCCCGGCCGGCGGAGAGGAGAGATACGCAGTATTTT
many,TRBJ2-5,TRBD2,TRBV18,CASSPKTSGIGETQYF,TGTGCCAGCTCACCAAAGACTAGCGGGATAGGAGAGACCCAGTACTTC
many,TRBJ2-2,NA,TRBV7-9,CASSPTLVRGRGTGELFF,TGTGCCAGCAGCCCGACCCTTGTGAGAGGGAGAGGCACCGGGGAGCTGTTTTTT
NA,TRBJ2-7,NA,TRBV5-1,CASSLALESYEQYF,TGCGCCAGCAGCTTGGCCTTGGAGTCCTACGAGCAGTACTTC
NA,TRBJ2-3,TRBD1,TRBV10-3,CAISDRDRGYTDTQYF,TGTGCCATCAGTGATCGGGACAGGGGGTATACAGATACGCAGTATTTT
many,TRBJ2-1,NA,TRBV28,CASTFLARDYNEQFF,TGTGCCAGCACTTTTTTGGCCCGAGATTACAATGAGCAGTTCTTC
many,TRBJ2-7,NA,TRBV20-1,CSATWDQTREQYF,TGCAGTGCTACCTGGGACCAAACGAGGGAGCAGTACTTC
NA,TRBJ2-2,NA,TRBV12-3/TRBV12-4,CASSPRSLLTGELFF,TGTGCCAGCAGTCCTAGAAGTCTTCTGACCGGGGAGCTGTTTTTT
many,TRBJ2-1,NA,TRBV18,CASYWDGEQFF,TGTGCCAGCTACTGGGACGGTGAGCAGTTCTTC
many,TRBJ2-3,NA,TRBV20-1,CSAEIPVGTDTQYF,TGCAGTGCGGAAATACCTGTGGGCACAGATACGCAGTATTTT
many,TRBJ2-3,TRBD1,TRBV27,CASSWGTGVTDTQYF,TGTGCCAGCAGCTGGGGGACAGGGGTCACAGATACGCAGTATTTT
once,TRBJ1-2,NA,TRBV4-2,CASSQTNGNYGYTF,TGTGCCAGCAGCCAGACGAACGGTAACTATGGCTACACCTTC
NA,TRBJ1-1,NA,TRBV28,CASSLGGGGSEAFF,TGTGCCAGCAGTTTAGGGGGGGGGGGGAGTGAAGCTTTCTTT
NA,TRBJ1-2,NA,TRBV10-3,CAISESMGGGYGYTF,TGTGCCATCAGTGAGTCGATGGGAGGCGGCTATGGCTACACCTTC
many,TRBJ2-1,TRBD2,TRBV28,CASSPFLGLAGVVYRYEQFF,TGTGCCAGCAGTCCCTTCCTCGGACTAGCGGGAGTGGTTTATCGCTATGAGCAGTTCTTC
many,TRBJ2-3,TRBD2,TRBV20-1,CSASTSGGAPDTQYF,TGCAGTGCTAGTACTAGCGGGGGGGCCCCAGATACGCAGTATTTT
NA,TRBJ1-2,TRBD1,TRBV7-9,CASSSQKGGARGSNYGYTF,TGTGCCAGCAGCTCCCAAAAGGGCGGGGCCAGGGGGTCTAACTATGGCTACACCTTC
many,TRBJ2-7,TRBD2,TRBV11-2,CASSSLAGGPRSYEQYF,TGTGCCAGCAGCTCCCTAGCGGGAGGGCCAAGGTCCTACGAGCAGTACTTC
NA,TRBJ2-2,TRBD2,TRBV9,CASSEKTSGSAGELFF,TGTGCCAGCAGCGAGAAGACTAGCGGGAGCGCCGGGGAGCTGTTTTTT
NA,TRBJ1-3,NA,TRBV6-1,CATHGHSRNTIYF,TGTGCCACCCACGGACACTCTAGAAACACCATATATTTT
many,TRBJ2-7,NA,TRBV28,CAITGPSSYEQYF,TGTGCCATAACAGGCCCTAGCTCCTACGAGCAGTACTTC
many,TRBJ2-7,NA,TRBV28,CASSLPDMAYEQYF,TGTGCCAGCAGTTTACCGGACATGGCCTACGAGCAGTACTTC
many,TRBJ2-3,NA,TRBV18,CASSTLLTDTQYF,TGTGCCAGCTCAACCTTACTCACAGATACGCAGTATTTT
many,TRBJ2-1,NA,TRBV7-8,CASSWRAPYNEQFF,TGTGCCAGCAGCTGGAGGGCTCCCTACAATGAGCAGTTCTTC
NA,TRBJ2-2,NA,TRBV12-3/TRBV12-4,CASSGVASPRGGVELFF,TGTGCCAGCAGTGGTGTAGCCAGTCCGAGGGGGGGGGTGGAGCTGTTTTTT
NA,TRBJ2-7,TRBD2,TRBV7-8,CASSPRPPSGSIYEQYF,TGTGCCAGCAGCCCTCGGCCGCCTAGCGGGAGTATCTACGAGCAGTACTTC
many,TRBJ2-7,TRBD2,TRBV20-1,CSAREVGGSYEQYF,TGCAGTGCTCGGGAGGTGGGGGGTTCCTACGAGCAGTACTTC
NA,TRBJ2-1,NA,TRBV7-9,CASSLSGSYNERFF,TGTGCCAGCAGCTTAAGCGGAAGCTACAATGAGCGGTTCTTC
many,TRBJ1-1,NA,TRBV28,CASTLSTEAFF,TGTGCCAGCACCCTTAGTACTGAAGCTTTCTTT
many,TRBJ1-1,NA,TRBV7-9,CASSLTGRADTEAFF,TGTGCCAGCAGCTTAACTGGGCGGGCGGACACTGAAGCTTTCTTT
many,TRBJ2-7,TRBD2,TRBV5-1,CASSTGTGTSLYEQYF,TGCGCCAGCAGCACAGGAACCGGGACTAGCCTCTACGAGCAGTACTTC
few,TRBJ2-1,NA,TRBV7-9,CASSSRVKYNEQFF,TGTGCCAGCAGCTCCAGGGTGAAATACAATGAGCAGTTCTTC
NA,TRBJ1-6,NA,TRBV7-2,CASSLVGYNSPLHF,TGTGCCAGCAGCTTAGTGGGTTATAATTCACCCCTCCACTTT
NA,TRBJ2-5,NA,TRBV20-1,CSALNMLASTQETQYF,TGCAGTGCCCTAAACATGCTAGCGAGTACTCAAGAGACCCAGTACTTC
many,TRBJ2-2,NA,TRBV20-1,CSASSPDRNTGELFF,TGCAGTGCTAGTAGCCCCGACAGAAACACCGGGGAGCTGTTTTTT
NA,TRBJ2-4,NA,TRBV11-2,CASSPRGRAADIQYF,TGTGCCAGCAGCCCTAGGGGGAGGGCCGCGGACATTCAGTACTTC
NA,TRBJ2-1,TRBD1,TRBV6-6,CAGSYSTPRATGVNNEQFF,TGTGCCGGCAGTTACTCAACACCGCGCGCGACAGGGGTTAACAATGAGCAGTTCTTC
many,TRBJ2-7,NA,TRBV2,CASALRQVYEQYF,TGTGCCAGCGCTTTGAGGCAAGTCTACGAGCAGTACTTC
NA,TRBJ2-2,NA,TRBV19,CASSIYPTTGELFF,TGTGCCAGTAGTATATACCCGACCACCGGGGAGCTGTTTTTT